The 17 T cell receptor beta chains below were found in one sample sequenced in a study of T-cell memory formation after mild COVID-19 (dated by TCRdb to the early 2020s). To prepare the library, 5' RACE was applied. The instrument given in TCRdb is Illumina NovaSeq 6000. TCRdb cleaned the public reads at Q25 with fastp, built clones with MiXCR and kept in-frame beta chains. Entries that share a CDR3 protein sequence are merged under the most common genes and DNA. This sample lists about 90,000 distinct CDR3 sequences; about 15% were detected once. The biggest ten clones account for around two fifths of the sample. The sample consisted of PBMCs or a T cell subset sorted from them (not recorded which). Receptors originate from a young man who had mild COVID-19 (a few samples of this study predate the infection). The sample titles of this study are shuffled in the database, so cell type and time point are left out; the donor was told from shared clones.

The CDR3 nucleotides read TGCGCCAGCAGCTTGCTAAACAATGAGCAGTTCTTC. This codes for CASSLLNNEQFF. This chain joins TRBV5-1 and TRBJ2-1; D unclear. V dropped 1 base and J dropped 5 bases, with 4 bases sitting between them. This CDR3 contains 12 residues. Germline-derived CDR1 and CDR2 are SGHRS and YFSETQ.

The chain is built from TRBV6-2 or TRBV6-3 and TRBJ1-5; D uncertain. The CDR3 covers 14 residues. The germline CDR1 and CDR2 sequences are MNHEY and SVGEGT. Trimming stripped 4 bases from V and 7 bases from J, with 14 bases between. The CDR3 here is CASSSGSSGQPQHF. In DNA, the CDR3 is TGTGCCAGCAGTTCAGGATCCAGTGGACAGCCCCAGCATTTT.

The CDR3 region has the DNA TGTGCCAGCAGTTACAACGGAAGGGACACAGATACGCAGTATTTT. Its translation: CASSYNGRDTDTQYF. This sequence joins TRBV27 and TRBJ2-3, with D unclear. CDR3 length equals 15 residues. Deletions cut 4 bases from V and 2 bases from J, with 13 bases between. The germline V gene has CDR1 MNHEY and CDR2 SMNVEV (reference sequence).

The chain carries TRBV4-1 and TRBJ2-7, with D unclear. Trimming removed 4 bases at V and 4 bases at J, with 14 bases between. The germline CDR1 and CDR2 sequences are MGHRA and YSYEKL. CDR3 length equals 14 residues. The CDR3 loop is CASSPYKGQYEQYF. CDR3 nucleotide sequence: TGCGCCAGCAGCCCTTACAAAGGGCAGTACGAGCAGTACTTC.

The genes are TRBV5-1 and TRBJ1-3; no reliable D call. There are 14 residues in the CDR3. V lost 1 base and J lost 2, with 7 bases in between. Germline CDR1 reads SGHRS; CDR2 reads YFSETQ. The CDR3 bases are TGCGCCAGCAGCTTGTTTGGGGCTGGAAACACCATATATTTT. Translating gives CASSLFGAGNTIYF.

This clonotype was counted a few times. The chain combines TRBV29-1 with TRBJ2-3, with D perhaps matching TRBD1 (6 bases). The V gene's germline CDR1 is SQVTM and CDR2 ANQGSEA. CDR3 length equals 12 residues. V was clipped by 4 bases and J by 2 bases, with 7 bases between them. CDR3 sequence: CSVVGATDTQYF. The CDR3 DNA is TGCAGCGTTGTGGGGGCCACAGATACGCAGTATTTT.

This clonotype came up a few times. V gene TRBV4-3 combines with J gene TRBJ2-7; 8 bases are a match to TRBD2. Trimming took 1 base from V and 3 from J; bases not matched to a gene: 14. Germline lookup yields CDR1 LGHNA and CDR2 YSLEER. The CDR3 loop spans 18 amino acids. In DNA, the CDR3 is TGCGCCAGCAGCCAAGGGCCGGTGAGCGGGGGAATGGGCTACGAGCAGTACTTC. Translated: CASSQGPVSGGMGYEQYF.

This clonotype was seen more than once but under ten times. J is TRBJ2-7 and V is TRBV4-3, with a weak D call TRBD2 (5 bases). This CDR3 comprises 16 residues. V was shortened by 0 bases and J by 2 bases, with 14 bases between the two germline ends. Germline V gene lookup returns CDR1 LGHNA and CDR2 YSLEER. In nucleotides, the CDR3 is TGCGCCAGCAGCCAAGATCTCGGCCGGGGAACCTACGAGCAGTACGTC. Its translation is CASSQDLGRGTYEQYV.

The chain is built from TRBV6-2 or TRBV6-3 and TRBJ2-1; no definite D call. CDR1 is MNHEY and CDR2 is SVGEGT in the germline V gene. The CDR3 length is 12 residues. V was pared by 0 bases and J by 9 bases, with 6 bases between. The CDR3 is CASSYSRSEQFF. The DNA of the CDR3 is TGTGCCAGCAGTTACTCGCGAAGTGAGCAGTTCTTC.

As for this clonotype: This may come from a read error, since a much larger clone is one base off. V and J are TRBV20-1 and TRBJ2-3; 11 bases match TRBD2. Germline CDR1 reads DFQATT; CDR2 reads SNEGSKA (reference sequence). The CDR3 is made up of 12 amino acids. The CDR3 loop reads CSPSGGTDTQYF. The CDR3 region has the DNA TGCAGTCCTAGCGGGGGGACAGATACGCAGTATTTT.

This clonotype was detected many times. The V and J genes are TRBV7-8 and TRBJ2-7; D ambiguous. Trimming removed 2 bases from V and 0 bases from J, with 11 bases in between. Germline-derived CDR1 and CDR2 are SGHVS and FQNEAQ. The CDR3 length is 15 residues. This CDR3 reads CASSLTRASSYEQYF. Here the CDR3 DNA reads TGTGCCAGCAGCTTAACACGGGCGAGCTCCTACGAGCAGTACTTC.

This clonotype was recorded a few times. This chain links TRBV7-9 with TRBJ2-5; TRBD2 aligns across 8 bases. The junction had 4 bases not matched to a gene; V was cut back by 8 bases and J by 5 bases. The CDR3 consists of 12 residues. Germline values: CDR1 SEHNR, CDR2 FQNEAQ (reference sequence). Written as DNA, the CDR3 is TGTGCCAGCTCGGGGGGGTACGAGACCCAGTACTTC. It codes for CASSGGYETQYF.

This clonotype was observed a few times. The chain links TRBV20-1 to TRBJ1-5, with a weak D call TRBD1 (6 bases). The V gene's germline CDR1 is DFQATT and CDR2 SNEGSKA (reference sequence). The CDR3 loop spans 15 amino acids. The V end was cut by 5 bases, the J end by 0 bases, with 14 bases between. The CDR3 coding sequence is TGCAGTGCTCTCTGGGGGCGGGTTAGCAATCAGCCCCAGCATTTT. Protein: CSALWGRVSNQPQHF.

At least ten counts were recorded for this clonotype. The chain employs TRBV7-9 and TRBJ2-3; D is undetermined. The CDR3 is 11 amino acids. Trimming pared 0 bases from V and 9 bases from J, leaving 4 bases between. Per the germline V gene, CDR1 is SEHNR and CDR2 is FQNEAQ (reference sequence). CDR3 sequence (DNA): TGTGCCAGCAGCTTAGCTGGAACGCAGTATTTT. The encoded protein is CASSLAGTQYF.

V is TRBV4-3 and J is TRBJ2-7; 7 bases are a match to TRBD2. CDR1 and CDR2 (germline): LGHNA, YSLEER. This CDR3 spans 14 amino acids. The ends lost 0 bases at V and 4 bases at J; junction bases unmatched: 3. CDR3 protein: CASSQDGGGYEQYF. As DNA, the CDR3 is TGCGCCAGCAGCCAAGATGGGGGGGGATACGAGCAGTACTTC.

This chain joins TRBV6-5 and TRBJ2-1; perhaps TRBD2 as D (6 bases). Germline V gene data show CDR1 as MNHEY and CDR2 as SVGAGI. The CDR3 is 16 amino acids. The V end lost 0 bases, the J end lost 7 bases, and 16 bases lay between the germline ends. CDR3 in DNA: TGTGCCAGCAGTTACTCCGGTGGGACTCCAGGGAATGAGCAGTTCTTC. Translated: CASSYSGGTPGNEQFF.

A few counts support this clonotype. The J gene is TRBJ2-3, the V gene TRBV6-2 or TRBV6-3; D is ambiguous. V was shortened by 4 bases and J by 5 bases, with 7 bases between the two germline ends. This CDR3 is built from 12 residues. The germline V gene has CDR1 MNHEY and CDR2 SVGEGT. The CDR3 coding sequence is TGTGCCAGCAGTTTCGCGCTAGATACGCAGTATTTT. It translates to CASSFALDTQYF.